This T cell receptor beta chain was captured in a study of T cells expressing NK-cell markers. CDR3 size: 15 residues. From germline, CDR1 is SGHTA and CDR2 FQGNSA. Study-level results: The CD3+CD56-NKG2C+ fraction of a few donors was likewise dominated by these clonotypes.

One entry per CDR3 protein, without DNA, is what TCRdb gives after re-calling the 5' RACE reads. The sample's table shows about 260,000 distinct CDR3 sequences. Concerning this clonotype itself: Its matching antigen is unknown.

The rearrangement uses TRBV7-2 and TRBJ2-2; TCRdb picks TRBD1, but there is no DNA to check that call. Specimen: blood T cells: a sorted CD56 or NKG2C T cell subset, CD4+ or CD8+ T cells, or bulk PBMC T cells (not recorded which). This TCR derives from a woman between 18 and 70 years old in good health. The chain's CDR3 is CASSLVGGATGELFF.